These 19 T cell receptor beta chains were all obtained from the same sample, sequenced in a study of blood T cells in healthy people across ages. The authors ran a second PCR of roughly 6 to 11 cycles using a sample-barcoded 5' primer and a J-beta primer mix. MiXCR, applied by TCRdb to the 5' RACE reads, yields one record per CDR3 protein. Of more than 600,000 distinct CDR3 sequences listed, around 25% are singletons. The sample was also reused in another study, on T cells of mothers and their children.

Material for sequencing was blood. These receptor sequences come from a boy younger than 18 in good health.

This clonotype was recorded a few times. The chain joins TRBV28 to TRBJ2-5; TRBD2 matches at 9 bases. Germline trimming cut 6 bases from V and 4 bases from J; bases unmatched to any gene: 15. From germline, CDR1 is MDHEN and CDR2 SYDVKM. The CDR3 spans 17 residues. For the CDR3, the DNA is TGTGCCAGCAGCATAGGCGGGGGGGGCGTCAGGGGAGAGACCCAGTACTTC. Translating it yields CASSIGGGGVRGETQYF.

This sequence joins TRBV7-9 and TRBJ2-7; 8 nucleotides agree with TRBD1. The J call may be incorrect, as the DNA end agrees better with TRBJ2-5. Germline lookup yields CDR1 SEHNR and CDR2 FQNEAQ (reference sequence). There are 13 residues in the CDR3. The CDR3 protein is CASSRQGSETQYF. DNA of the CDR3: TGTGCCAGCAGTCGACAGGGGTCAGAGACCCAGTACTTC.

The chain combines TRBV11-2 with TRBJ2-5; 10 bases match TRBD1. Germline values: CDR1 SGHAT, CDR2 FQNNGV. This CDR3 is 16 amino acids long. The junction had 7 bases not matched to a gene; V was cut back by 6 bases and J by 0 bases. As DNA, the CDR3 is TGTGCCAGCAGGACACCGGGACAGGGGTACCAAGAGACCCAGTACTTC. It is translated as CASRTPGQGYQETQYF.

V usage is TRBV10-3 and J usage is TRBJ2-7; D is undetermined. CDR1 ENHRY and CDR2 SYGVKD come from the germline V gene. The V and J ends lost 4 bases and 6 bases respectively, with 10 bases between them. The CDR3 runs 12 residues. The DNA for the CDR3 is TGTGCCATCAGTGTAGGGCCCGTCGAGCAGTACTTC. Translating it yields CAISVGPVEQYF.

This clonotype was seen a handful of times. The chain carries TRBV7-2 and TRBJ1-2; the D gene is possibly TRBD1 (6 bases). CDR1 and CDR2 (germline): SGHTA, FQGNSA. The germline V and J ends were trimmed by 1 base and 3 bases, with 9 bases remaining between them. The CDR3 is 14 residues long. The CDR3 spells CASSLEGGDYGYTF. As DNA, the CDR3 is TGTGCCAGCAGCTTAGAGGGGGGGGACTATGGCTACACCTTC.

This clonotype was seen repeatedly, ten times or more. V usage is TRBV5-5 and J usage is TRBJ2-1; D is undetermined. In germline, CDR1 is SGHKS, CDR2 YYEKEE (reference sequence). The CDR3 loop spans 13 amino acids. Trimming left V 0 bases short and J 8 bases short, with 9 bases between. In nucleotides, the CDR3 is TGTGCCAGCAGCTTGGGGTCATTCGATGAGCAGTTCTTC. Translation gives CASSLGSFDEQFF.

J is TRBJ2-7 and V is TRBV27; no definite D call. The CDR3 sequence is 14 residues long. CDR1 MNHEY and CDR2 SMNVEV come from the germline V gene (reference sequence). V was trimmed by 4 bases and J by 1 base, leaving 11 bases between them. Written as DNA, the CDR3 is TGTGCCAGCAGTTCCGCAGACGGATCCTACGAGCAGTACTTC. This encodes CASSSADGSYEQYF.

This clonotype was detected a few times. This chain joins TRBV27 and TRBJ2-2; no definite D call. The length of the CDR3 is 16 residues. Germline V gene sequence: CDR1 MNHEY, CDR2 SMNVEV (reference sequence). V lost 5 bases and J lost 3, with 16 bases in between. The CDR3 bases are TGTGCCAGCAGTCGCCTCCCGGGTTACGACACCGGGGAGCTGTTTTTT. It yields the protein CASSRLPGYDTGELFF.

The chain uses TRBV11-2 and TRBJ1-2; 8 positions agree with TRBD1. CDR1 SGHAT and CDR2 FQNNGV come from the germline V gene. The CDR3 loop spans 16 amino acids. The junction had 13 bases not matched to a gene; V was cut back by 5 bases and J by 5 bases. Here the CDR3 DNA reads TGTGCCAGCAGCCTTCTACGCGGACAGGGTGATTATGGCTACACCTTC. Translation: CASSLLRGQGDYGYTF. Filled out from reference TRBV11-2 and TRBJ1-2, the complete variable domain reads EAGVAQSPRYKIIEKRQSVAFWCNPISGHATLYWYQQILGQGPKLLIQFQNNGVVDDSQLPKDRFSAERLKGVDSTLKIQPAKLEDSAVYLCASSLLRGQGDYGYTFGSGTRLTVV.

The gene calls are TRBV12-3 or TRBV12-4 and TRBJ1-6; TRBD1 is a possible D gene (5 bases). V was pared by 2 bases and J by 6 bases, with 20 bases between. The length of the CDR3 is 18 residues. The CDR3 DNA sequence: TGTGCCAGCAGTTTACGTTTAGGAATAACAGGTGGTAATTCACCCCTCCACTTT. It codes for CASSLRLGITGGNSPLHF.

The chain has TRBV11-3 and TRBJ2-2; the D gene is possibly TRBD1 (6 bases). The length of the CDR3 is 15 residues. The V end was cut by 4 bases, the J end by 7 bases, with 16 bases between. Per the germline V gene, CDR1 is SGHNT and CDR2 is YENEEA. DNA of the CDR3: TGTGCCAGCAGCTCGGGACAAGACGACGGCGGGGAGCTGTTTTTT. It encodes CASSSGQDDGGELFF.

This sequence joins TRBV13 and TRBJ2-6, with D uncertain. This CDR3 region has 15 residues. Trimming removed 2 bases at V and 2 bases at J, with 7 bases between. CDR1 PRHDT and CDR2 FYEKMQ come from the germline V gene (reference sequence). The CDR3 DNA sequence: TGTGCCAGCAGCTTATCCGAGACTGGGGCCAACGTCCTGACTTTC. Translation gives CASSLSETGANVLTF.

V and J are TRBV4-2 and TRBJ2-3; D is possibly TRBD2 (7 bases). CDR1 and CDR2 from the germline V gene are LGHNA and YNFKEQ. The ends were cut back, 5 bases at V and 4 bases at J, with 16 bases in the middle. This CDR3 region has 15 residues. CDR3 residues: CASSAVKGGADTQYF. The CDR3 region has the DNA TGTGCCAGCAGCGCCGTTAAAGGGGGGGCAGATACGCAGTATTTT.

The chain is built from TRBV10-3 and TRBJ2-2; weak D call: TRBD2 (6 bases). The V gene's germline CDR1 is ENHRY and CDR2 SYGVKD. Trimming removed 0 bases at V and 3 bases at J, with 11 bases between. This CDR3 contains 16 residues. Here the CDR3 DNA reads TGTGCCATCAGTGAGTCGTGGCGGGGCGACACCGGGGAGCTGTTTTTT. This translates into CAISESWRGDTGELFF.

This clonotype was observed at least ten times. The gene calls are TRBV5-6 and TRBJ2-5; tentatively, D is TRBD1 (5 bases). The V gene's germline CDR1 is SGHDT and CDR2 YYEEEE. Trimming took 0 bases from V and 2 from J, leaving 8 bases between them. The CDR3 is made up of 14 amino acids. The CDR3 sequence: CASSLATGQETQYF. Written as DNA, the CDR3 is TGTGCCAGCAGCTTGGCCACAGGACAAGAGACCCAGTACTTC.

In its sample, this clonotype was seen a few times. In nucleotides, the CDR3 is TGCAGTGCCGCCGGGGGACTCCAACCCATTCAGTACTTC. Translated: CSAAGGLQPIQYF. The chain links TRBV20-1 to TRBJ2-4; D is possibly TRBD2 (6 bases). Germline CDR1 reads DFQATT; CDR2 reads SNEGSKA (reference sequence). The CDR3 sequence is 13 residues long. V gave up 6 bases and J gave up 9 bases, with 18 bases separating them.

This clonotype was counted between two and nine times. The chain has TRBV7-6 and TRBJ2-2; 9 nucleotides match TRBD1. With 4 bases clipped from V and 7 bases from J, the junction kept 10 bases outside the gene matches. The CDR3 consists of 16 residues. CDR1 is SGHVS and CDR2 is FNYEAQ in the germline V gene. The CDR3 here is CASSSAGTGTVGELFF. DNA of the CDR3: TGTGCCAGCAGCTCAGCCGGGACAGGGACGGTCGGGGAGCTGTTTTTT.

The gene calls are TRBV20-1 and TRBJ2-7, with TRBD2 matching over 10 bases. This CDR3 contains 14 residues. CDR1 is DFQATT, CDR2 SNEGSKA, per germline (reference sequence). Trimming took 5 bases from V and 0 from J; bases not matched to a gene: 4. For the CDR3, the DNA is TGCAGTGCTTCCGGACTAGCGGCCTCCTACGAGCAGTACTTC. It specifies CSASGLAASYEQYF.

This clonotype was observed a few times. The CDR3 coding sequence is TGCAGTGCTAGACTAGCGGGGGGCCCCTATTACGAGCAGTACTTC. Translation: CSARLAGGPYYEQYF. The V gene is TRBV20-1, the J gene TRBJ2-5, with 11 bases identical to TRBD2. The end of the DNA fits TRBJ2-7 better, so the J call may be wrong. The CDR3 runs 15 residues. Germline lookup yields CDR1 DFQATT and CDR2 SNEGSKA (reference sequence).